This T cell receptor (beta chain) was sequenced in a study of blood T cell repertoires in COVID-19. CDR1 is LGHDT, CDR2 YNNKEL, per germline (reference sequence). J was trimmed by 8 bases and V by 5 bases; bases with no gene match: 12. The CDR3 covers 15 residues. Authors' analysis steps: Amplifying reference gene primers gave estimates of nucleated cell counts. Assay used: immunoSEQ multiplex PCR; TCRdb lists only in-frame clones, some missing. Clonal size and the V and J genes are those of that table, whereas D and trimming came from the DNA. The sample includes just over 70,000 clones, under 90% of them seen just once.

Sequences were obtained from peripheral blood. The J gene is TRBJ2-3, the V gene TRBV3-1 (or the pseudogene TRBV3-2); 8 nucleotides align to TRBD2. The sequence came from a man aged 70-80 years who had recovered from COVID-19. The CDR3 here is CASSTGSGTRGTQYF. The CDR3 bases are TGTGCCAGCAGCACCGGCTCCGGGACTAGAGGTACGCAGTATTTT.